This passage covers 10 T cell receptor beta chains from one sample sequenced in a study of T cells after posttransplantation cyclophosphamide. The method was immunoSEQ multiplex PCR; TCRdb's version includes in-frame clones alone and lacks a portion of them. Of about 32,000 clones in the sample, roughly 89% were seen once. Sequencing input: PBMCs. The receptors derive from a middle-aged woman with a blood cancer, CMV-positive, and with a related stem cell donor.

This sequence joins TRBV28 and TRBJ1-2, with 9 bases matching TRBD1. V gave up 5 bases and J gave up 8 bases; unmatched junction bases: 9. Germline assignment: CDR1 MDHEN and CDR2 SYDVKM. This CDR3 spans 14 amino acids. The CDR3 bases are TGTGCCAGCAGTCGGGACAGGGCGTCGTTAGGCTACACCTTC. As protein: CASSRDRASLGYTF.

This sequence joins TRBV7-9 and TRBJ2-7, with a weak D call TRBD1 (6 bases). CDR1 and CDR2 from the germline V gene are SEHNR and FQNEAQ (reference sequence). V shed 0 bases and J shed 6 bases, with 12 bases lying between them. The CDR3 loop spans 14 amino acids. The CDR3 DNA is TGTGCCAGCAGCTTAGCCCTCAGGGGCGGCGAGCAGTACTTC. The encoded protein is CASSLALRGGEQYF.

V and J are TRBV6-5 and TRBJ1-1; 8 bases are a match to TRBD1. This CDR3 has 14 amino acids. J gave up 3 bases and V 5 bases, and 5 bases lay outside the gene matches. Germline CDR1 is MNHEY and CDR2 is SVGAGI. The CDR3 DNA sequence: TGTGCCAGCAGTGGATACAGGGGGGACACTGAAGCTTTCTTT. This sequence encodes CASSGYRGDTEAFF.

The genes are TRBV10-1 and TRBJ1-3; 7 bases fit TRBD1. Germline CDR1 reads WNHNN; CDR2 reads SYGVQD (reference sequence). The CDR3 is 15 amino acids. The V and J ends lost 6 bases and 4 bases, in that order; junction bases with no gene match: 9. CDR3 amino acids: CASRQTGRSGNTIYF. The CDR3 DNA reads as TGCGCCAGCAGACAGACAGGGCGGAGCGGAAACACCATATATTTT.

This clone showed up just once. The chain couples TRBV27 to TRBJ1-5, with TRBD1 identical over 9 bases. Germline lookup yields CDR1 MNHEY and CDR2 SMNVEV (reference sequence). The CDR3 has 15 residues. V was pared by 2 bases and J by 1 base, with 0 bases of the junction left unmatched. CDR3 loop: CASSLDRGSNQPQHF. CDR3 DNA sequence: TGTGCCAGCAGTTTAGACAGGGGGAGCAATCAGCCCCAGCATTTT.

This sequence joins TRBV25-1 and TRBJ2-7; possible D gene TRBD1, 6 bases. The CDR3 totals 15 residues. From germline, CDR1 is MGHDK and CDR2 SYGVNS. The germline V and J ends were trimmed by 0 bases and 3 bases, with 12 bases remaining between them. CDR3 loop: CASSEYGLGGYEQYF. As DNA, the CDR3 is TGTGCCAGCAGTGAATACGGCCTAGGGGGCTACGAGCAGTACTTC.

The CDR3 protein is CASSTRQVAYEQYF. For the CDR3, the DNA is TGTGCCAGCAGCACCCGACAGGTCGCCTACGAGCAGTACTTC. V and J are TRBV7-2 and TRBJ2-7; D is possibly TRBD1 (6 bases). CDR1 SGHTA and CDR2 FQGNSA come from the germline V gene. The CDR3 extends over 14 amino acids. The V and J ends lost 5 bases and 2 bases respectively, with 13 bases between them.

The gene calls are TRBV4-1 and TRBJ1-6, with TRBD1 matching 8 bases. V lost 3 bases, J lost 7 bases, and 5 bases stayed unmatched. CDR1 and CDR2 (germline): MGHRA, YSYEKL. There are 15 residues in the CDR3. In DNA, the CDR3 is TGCGCCAGCAGCCACCAGGACAGGGAGAATTCACCCCTCCACTTT. It specifies CASSHQDRENSPLHF.

This rearrangement joins TRBV6-5 to TRBJ2-6, with D uncertain. Trimming shortened V by 4 bases and J by 6 bases, and 4 bases separated the two germline ends. Germline CDR1 MNHEY, CDR2 SVGAGI. This CDR3 is 12 amino acids long. CDR3 in amino acids: CASSSEANVLTF. Here the CDR3 DNA reads TGTGCCAGCAGTTCAGAGGCCAACGTCCTGACTTTC.

This clone was seen a few times. The J gene is TRBJ2-5, the V gene TRBV6-4, with TRBD2 identical over 14 bases. The CDR3 has 18 amino acids. Germline values: CDR1 MRHNA, CDR2 SNTAGT. V shed 7 bases and J 4 bases; nucleotides not matched to a gene: 14. The CDR3 DNA reads as TGTGCCAGCATAAAGTCTATTGGGACTAGCGGGGGTATAGAGACCCAGTACTTC. Translated: CASIKSIGTSGGIETQYF.